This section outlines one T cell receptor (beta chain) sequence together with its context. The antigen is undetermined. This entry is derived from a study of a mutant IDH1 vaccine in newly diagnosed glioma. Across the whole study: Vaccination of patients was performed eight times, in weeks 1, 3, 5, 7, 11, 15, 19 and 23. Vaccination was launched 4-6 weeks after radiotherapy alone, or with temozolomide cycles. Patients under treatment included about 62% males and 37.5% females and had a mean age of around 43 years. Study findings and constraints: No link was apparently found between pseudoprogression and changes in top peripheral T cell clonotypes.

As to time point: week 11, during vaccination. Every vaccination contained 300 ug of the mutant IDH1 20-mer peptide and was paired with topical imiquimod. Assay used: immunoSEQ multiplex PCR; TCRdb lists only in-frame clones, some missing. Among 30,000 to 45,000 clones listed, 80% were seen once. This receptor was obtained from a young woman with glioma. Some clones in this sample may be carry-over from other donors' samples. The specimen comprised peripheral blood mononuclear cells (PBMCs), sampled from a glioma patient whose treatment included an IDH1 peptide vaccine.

For the CDR3, the DNA is TGTGCCAGCAGTGATTCACAGGGGGCCGGCACCATATATTTT. The encoded protein is CASSDSQGAGTIYF. V is TRBV6-1 and J is TRBJ1-3; 9 bases are shared with TRBD1. Losses at the gene ends were 3 bases for V and 9 bases for J; bases not matched to a gene: 6. CDR3 length equals 14 residues. Germline V gives CDR1 MNHNS, CDR2 SASEGT.